These 19 T cell receptor beta chains share one sample of origin, sequenced in a study of a mutant IDH1 vaccine in newly diagnosed glioma. Their recognized antigens are unknown. Measured with immunoSEQ multiplex PCR; TCRdb has only the in-frame clones, and not every one. The sample shows tens of thousands of clones, 75% to 95% of them seen only once. Time point reported: week 23, last vaccination. Doses consisted of 300 ug of mutant IDH1 20-mer peptide each, paired with topical imiquimod. Here the sequenced sample was PBMCs, taken from a glioma patient whose treatment included an IDH1 peptide vaccine. These receptors were collected from a man aged 45-65 years with glioma.

The chain joins TRBV2 to TRBJ2-5; tentative D call: TRBD1 (5 bases). The V and J ends lost 4 bases and 4 bases respectively, with 13 bases between them. The CDR3 length is 14 residues. Looked up from germline, CDR1 is SNHLY and CDR2 is FYNNEI. CDR3 sequence reads: CASSAQGVSETQYF. CDR3 DNA: TGTGCCAGCAGTGCCCAGGGTGTGTCAGAGACCCAGTACTTC.

The chain combines TRBV7-2 with TRBJ1-2, with 8 bases lining up with TRBD1. V shed 6 bases, J shed 2 bases, and the junction held 8 bases outside the gene matches. The CDR3 runs 15 residues. CDR1 and CDR2 from the germline V gene are SGHTA and FQGNSA. CDR3 region: CASRKADRVNYGYTF. The CDR3 DNA follows: TGTGCCAGCAGAAAAGCGGACAGGGTGAACTATGGCTACACCTTC.

The gene calls are TRBV15 and TRBJ2-3, with D perhaps matching TRBD1 (6 bases). V shed 5 bases and J shed 0 bases, with 12 bases lying between them. The CDR3 totals 15 residues. Germline V gene lookup returns CDR1 LNHNV and CDR2 YYDKDF (reference sequence). CDR3 sequence: CATSPTGRSTDTQYF. Written as DNA, the CDR3 is TGTGCCACCAGCCCGACAGGCAGGAGCACAGATACGCAGTATTTT.

This chain connects TRBV27 to TRBJ2-7; 10 positions match TRBD1. In germline, CDR1 is MNHEY, CDR2 SMNVEV (reference sequence). This CDR3 is built from 14 residues. Trimming removed 8 bases from V and 1 base from J; junction bases left unmatched: 5. The CDR3, as DNA: TGTGCCAGCTGCGGGACAGGGGAATCCTACGAGCAGTACTTC. Translation gives CASCGTGESYEQYF.

J is TRBJ1-2 and V is TRBV5-4, with D unresolved. Germline loops: CDR1 SGHNT, CDR2 YYREEE (reference sequence). V gave up 4 bases and J gave up 1 base, with 11 bases separating them. The CDR3 has 14 residues. Written as DNA, the CDR3 is TGTGCCAGCAGCGTGGGCAGAAATAACTATGGCTACACCTTC. Protein product: CASSVGRNNYGYTF. Looking up the rest from reference TRBV5-4 and TRBJ1-2 gives the full variable domain: ETGVTQSPTHLIKTRGQQVTLRCSSQSGHNTVSWYQQALGQGPQFIFQYYREEENGRGNFPPRFSGLQFPNYSSELNVNALELDDSALYLCASSVGRNNYGYTFGSGTRLTVV.

The sample holds a few counts of this clone. This chain connects TRBV6-1 to TRBJ2-5; D is possibly TRBD1 or TRBD2 (5 bases each). The CDR3 length is 15 residues. Trimming left V 2 bases short and J 0 bases short, with 10 bases between. CDR1 is MNHNS, CDR2 SASEGT, per germline. The CDR3 bases are TGTGCCAGCAGTGAAAATTTGGGACACCAAGAGACCCAGTACTTC. This codes for CASSENLGHQETQYF.

The chain uses TRBV6-5 and TRBJ1-5; tentative D call: TRBD1 (5 bases). The germline gives CDR1 MNHEY, CDR2 SVGAGI. The V gene lost 2 bases and the J gene lost 5 bases, with 10 bases spanning the gap. The CDR3 has 14 amino acids. The CDR3 is CASSYGWGDQPQHF. For the CDR3, the DNA is TGTGCCAGCAGTTACGGCTGGGGGGATCAGCCCCAGCATTTT.

This chain joins TRBV5-1 and TRBJ2-7; the match to TRBD1 covers 7 bases. Germline values: CDR1 SGHRS, CDR2 YFSETQ. The CDR3 sequence is 13 residues long. V was pared by 4 bases and J by 2 bases, with 3 bases of the junction left unmatched. The CDR3 DNA reads TGCGCCAGCAGCCCGGGACAGACCTACGAGCAGTACTTC. Translating it yields CASSPGQTYEQYF.

J is TRBJ2-7 and V is TRBV2; 8 bases match TRBD1. Germline lookup yields CDR1 SNHLY and CDR2 FYNNEI. This CDR3 spans 14 amino acids. With V trimmed by 6 bases and J by 5 bases, 9 bases remained unmatched. The CDR3 loop reads CASSVDRGLDEQYF. CDR3 nucleotide sequence: TGTGCCAGCAGCGTCGACAGGGGTCTGGACGAGCAGTACTTC.

V is TRBV9 and J is TRBJ1-1; 9 bases are shared with TRBD1. V dropped 3 bases and J dropped 7; count of bases not matched to a gene: 13. This CDR3 has 16 amino acids. Looked up from germline, CDR1 is SGDLS and CDR2 is YYNGEE. Here the CDR3 DNA reads TGTGCCAGCAGCGCTCGGACAGGGGCATCGGGGAGTGAAGCTTTCTTT. This gives the protein CASSARTGASGSEAFF.

This clone was counted once. The chain employs TRBV7-2 and TRBJ2-5; a possible D gene is TRBD2 (5 bases). The germline V gene has CDR1 SGHTA and CDR2 FQGNSA. V lost 8 bases, J lost 1 base, and 14 bases lay in between. The CDR3 totals 14 residues. The CDR3 is CASVSADPQETQYF. CDR3 DNA sequence: TGTGCCAGCGTATCAGCGGACCCCCAAGAGACCCAGTACTTC.

The CDR3 is CASRPRGGSGTDTQYF. The CDR3 DNA reads as TGTGCCAGCAGACCAAGGGGCGGGAGTGGCACAGATACGCAGTATTTT. The V gene is TRBV5-4, the J gene TRBJ2-3; 7 positions match TRBD2. The trim removed 5 bases at V and 1 base at J, leaving 10 bases unmatched. The germline V gene has CDR1 SGHNT and CDR2 YYREEE (reference sequence). This CDR3 is 16 amino acids long.

The rearrangement uses TRBV6-5 and TRBJ1-6; D is uncertain. The CDR3 is made up of 14 amino acids. CDR1 and CDR2 from the germline V gene are MNHEY and SVGAGI. Trimming pared 6 bases from V and 9 bases from J, leaving 15 bases between. CDR3 loop: CASRSRSETSPLHF. Here the CDR3 DNA reads TGTGCCAGCAGGTCAAGGTCGGAAACTTCACCCCTCCACTTT.

This sequence joins TRBV14 and TRBJ2-3; TRBD1 matches at 12 bases. With 4 bases clipped from V and 6 bases from J, the junction kept 5 bases outside the gene matches. CDR1 SGHDN and CDR2 FVKESK come from the germline V gene. This CDR3 contains 15 residues. In nucleotides, the CDR3 is TGTGCCAGCAGCCGCGGGACAGGGGGCGTGGATACGCAGTATTTT. Encoded protein: CASSRGTGGVDTQYF.

The V and J genes are TRBV6-1 and TRBJ2-4; D may be TRBD1 or TRBD2 (6 bases each). Germline lookup yields CDR1 MNHNS and CDR2 SASEGT. This CDR3 is built from 14 residues. Deletions cut 7 bases from V and 12 bases from J, with 22 bases between. CDR3 sequence reads: CASTLRGAQGGQYF. The CDR3 DNA follows: TGTGCCAGCACCCTAAGGGGGGCCCAGGGAGGTCAGTACTTC.

The genes are TRBV7-2 and TRBJ1-5, with D unclear. Germline V lookup: CDR1 SGHTA, CDR2 FQGNSA. The CDR3 has 13 residues. Trimming stripped 2 bases from V and 7 bases from J, with 9 bases between. This CDR3 reads CASSLWGRQPQHF. Written as DNA, the CDR3 is TGTGCCAGCAGCTTATGGGGAAGGCAGCCCCAGCATTTT.

V usage is TRBV6-5 and J usage is TRBJ2-3; 7 bases line up with TRBD2. The V and J ends lost 6 bases and 4 bases, in that order; junction bases with no gene match: 10. The CDR3 runs 15 residues. The V gene's germline CDR1 is MNHEY and CDR2 SVGAGI. The CDR3 DNA follows: TGTGCCAGCAGAGGCCTAGCGGTGGGCTCAGATACGCAGTATTTT. The encoded protein is CASRGLAVGSDTQYF.

V gene TRBV13 combines with J gene TRBJ2-7; D tentatively fits TRBD1 or TRBD2 (5 bases each). This CDR3 comprises 14 residues. V lost 5 bases and J 4 bases, leaving 15 bases between the germline ends. CDR1 is PRHDT, CDR2 FYEKMQ, per germline (reference sequence). The CDR3 DNA follows: TGTGCCAGCAGCCCCGCCGGGACGAGATACGAGCAGTACTTC. It translates to CASSPAGTRYEQYF.

The V and J genes are TRBV19 and TRBJ1-3; D remains ambiguous. The V end was cut by 6 bases, the J end by 0 bases, with 9 bases between. CDR3 length equals 14 residues. Germline V gene sequence: CDR1 LNHDA, CDR2 SQIVND (reference sequence). The CDR3 spells CASRTVFSGNTIYF. CDR3 nucleotide sequence: TGTGCCAGTAGGACTGTTTTCTCTGGAAACACCATATATTTT.